A single TCR beta chain is shown here with its context. As yet, its antigen is unknown. TRB cDNA libraries were made by UMI-labeled 5' RACE. Using the 5' RACE reads, TCRdb records one entry per CDR3 protein without DNA. This sample's table has tens of thousands of distinct CDR3 sequences. Germline V gene sequence: CDR1 DFQATT, CDR2 SNEGSKA (reference sequence). CDR3 length: 15 residues. These data are taken from a study of CXCR3-negative and CXCR3-positive naive CD8 T cells. Findings and caveats of the study: TRBV-TRBJ usage matched between naive CXCR3-negative and CXCR3-positive cells but not between memory cells. Comparison of naive cells showed more hydrophobic TRB CDR3s in CXCR3-positive than in CXCR3-negative naive cells.

Specimen: naive CXCR3- CD8+ T cells from blood. Subset given: CD45RO-CCR7+CD27+CD95- naive CD8+ T cells lacking CXCR3 (TNR3-). The genes are TRBV20-1 and TRBJ2-5; there is no DNA to check the TCRdb D call of TRBD2. This receptor was taken from a human donor in good health. Some clones in this sample may be carry-over from other donors' samples. The CDR3 sequence is CSARDRLAGASPQYF.